This TCR beta chain is drawn from a study of T cell responses to AZD1222 COVID-19 vaccine (TCRdb year 2021). About the study as a whole: AZD1222 recipients with second doses at about 4 weeks or about 12 weeks were pooled, because spike-specific TCR depth and breadth did not differ between schedules. TCR sequencing covered roughly 230 trial participants: 200 to 220 given two doses of AZD1222 and 26 given two doses of MenACWY control vaccine. Trial participants were enrolled by age into 18-55, 56-69 and 70-plus year subgroups, with approximately 150, 28 and 58 TCR-sequenced participants respectively.

On this clone itself: No cognate antigen has been identified for it. Per-nucleotide qualities are absent, and no much larger clonotype sits a single base away.

The CDR3 regions of human TCRbeta chains were analyzed by immunosequencing. The paper's processing steps were these. Repertoire TCRs were checked for matches against a reference library of SARS-CoV-2-specific TCRs that had been generated using the MIRA antigen-specificity platform. Breadth was defined as the fraction of unique TCRs that were SARS-CoV-2-associated, and depth was defined as the fraction of total T cells that were SARS-CoV-2-associated. Each spike-specific TCR was assigned to its reactive spike region and to a CD4 or CD8 class using the MIRA data. Log10-transformed breadth and depth values were compared by one-way ANOVA with Sidak's multiple comparisons tests. Imported from immuneACCESS, the table was reduced by TCRdb to in-frame sequences with V and J called. These copies leave out some clones; in studies compared against another copy, an unresolved V gene accounts for under half, and the cause of the remainder is not known. V, J and clone size are those of that table, while D and trimming were read from the DNA. The sample has 100,000 or so clones on record, roughly 90% of them singletons. The ten most abundant clones make up 2.5% to 3% of the sample.

Overall results and qualifications from the work: In the small 56-69-year group, the increase in depth fell short of significance, most likely because of low power. Because no samples from the day 14 peak response were available, repertoires could be characterized only after the peak T cell response. Nearly half of unique spike-specific TCRs reportedly recognized epitopes outside regions mutated in the B.1.351 and B.1.1.7 variants. The vaccine-associated CD4 TCRs covered the entire spike protein, and the dominant responses fell in regions 160-218 and 743-854. Only six or seven AZD1222 recipients were SARS-CoV-2 seropositive at baseline, limiting conclusions about previously exposed vaccinees. Most participants were white British and females outnumbered males, and the authors suggested that clonal diversity may have been underestimated. A significant rise in spike-specific TCR breadth and depth was observed after two AZD1222 doses relative to day 0 and relative to MenACWY recipients.

The time point label on this specimen signifies: baseline before first vaccination. The vaccinee samples were drawn from two UK trials, COV001 and COV002, one of which was a single-blind randomized controlled phase 2/3 trial testing AZD1222 (ChAdOx1 nCoV-19) in healthy adults. For TCRbeta chain sequencing, PBMC samples were collected from trial participants at day 0 and at day 28 after the second dose. Based on the germline V gene, the CDR1 and CDR2 sequences are MGHDK and SYGVNS. At the junction V is shortened by 7 bases and J by 6 bases; bases outside the gene matches: 9. The CDR3, cysteine through phenylalanine, is 13 amino acids long. Only the CDR3 part of the read is kept: 39 bases, read in frame from the first base.

Sequenced material: peripheral blood, taken on day 0 of AZD1222 vaccination. The clonotype comes from an adult in good health. The rearranged segments are TRBV25-1 and TRBJ2-7; 7 nucleotides in the junction match TRBD1. The sequenced DNA: TGTGCCAGCAAACTAGGGGGCGCGGGCGAGCAGTACTTC. This yields the protein CASKLGGAGEQYF.